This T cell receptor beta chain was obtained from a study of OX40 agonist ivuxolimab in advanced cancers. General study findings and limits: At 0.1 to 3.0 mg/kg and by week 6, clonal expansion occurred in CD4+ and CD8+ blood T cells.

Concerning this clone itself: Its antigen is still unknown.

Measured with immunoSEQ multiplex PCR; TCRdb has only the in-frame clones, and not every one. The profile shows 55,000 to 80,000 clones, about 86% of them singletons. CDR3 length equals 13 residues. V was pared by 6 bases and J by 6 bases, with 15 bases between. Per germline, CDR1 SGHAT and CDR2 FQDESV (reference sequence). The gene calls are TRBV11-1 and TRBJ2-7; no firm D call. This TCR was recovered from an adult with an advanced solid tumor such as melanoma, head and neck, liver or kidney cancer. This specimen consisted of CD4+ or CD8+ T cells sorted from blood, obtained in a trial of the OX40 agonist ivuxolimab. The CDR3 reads CASSSRAGLEQYF. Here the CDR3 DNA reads TGTGCCAGCAGTTCTCGGGCAGGTCTCGAGCAGTACTTC.